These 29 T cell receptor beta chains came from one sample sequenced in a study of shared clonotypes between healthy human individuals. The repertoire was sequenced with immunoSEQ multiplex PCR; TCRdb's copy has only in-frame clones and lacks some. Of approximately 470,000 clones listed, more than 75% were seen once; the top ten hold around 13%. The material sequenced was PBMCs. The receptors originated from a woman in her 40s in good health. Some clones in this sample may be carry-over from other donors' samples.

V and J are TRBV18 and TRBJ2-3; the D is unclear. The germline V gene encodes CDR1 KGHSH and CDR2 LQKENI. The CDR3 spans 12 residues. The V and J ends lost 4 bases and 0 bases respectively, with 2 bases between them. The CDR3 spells CASSQSTDTQYF. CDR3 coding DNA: TGTGCCAGCTCACAGAGCACAGATACGCAGTATTTT.

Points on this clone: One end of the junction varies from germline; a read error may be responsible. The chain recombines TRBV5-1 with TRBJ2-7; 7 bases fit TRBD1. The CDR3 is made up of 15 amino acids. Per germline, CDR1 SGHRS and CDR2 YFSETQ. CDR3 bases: TGCGCCATCAGCGGTGGGACAGCCGCCTCGGGGGAGCAGTACTTC. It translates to CAISGGTAASGEQYF.

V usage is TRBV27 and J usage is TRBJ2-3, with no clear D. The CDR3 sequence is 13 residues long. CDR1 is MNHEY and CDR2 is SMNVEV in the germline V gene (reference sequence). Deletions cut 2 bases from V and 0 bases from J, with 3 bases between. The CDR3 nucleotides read TGTGCCAGCAGTTTAGCTAGCACAGATACGCAGTATTTT. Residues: CASSLASTDTQYF.

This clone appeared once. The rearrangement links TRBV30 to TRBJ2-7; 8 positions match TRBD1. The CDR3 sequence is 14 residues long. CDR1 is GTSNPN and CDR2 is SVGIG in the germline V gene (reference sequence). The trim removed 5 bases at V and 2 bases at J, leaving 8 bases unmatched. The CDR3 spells CAWEQGGPTYEQYF. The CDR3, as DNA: TGTGCCTGGGAACAGGGGGGACCCACCTACGAGCAGTACTTC.

CDR3: CASSLRGRSGQFF. The CDR3 DNA follows: TGTGCCAGCAGCTTGAGGGGGCGCAGCGGGCAGTTCTTC. The chain has TRBV5-6 and TRBJ2-1; the match to TRBD1 covers 7 bases. Germline CDR1 and CDR2: SGHDT and YYEEEE. With 1 base clipped from V and 12 bases from J, the junction kept 7 bases outside the gene matches. This CDR3 spans 13 amino acids.

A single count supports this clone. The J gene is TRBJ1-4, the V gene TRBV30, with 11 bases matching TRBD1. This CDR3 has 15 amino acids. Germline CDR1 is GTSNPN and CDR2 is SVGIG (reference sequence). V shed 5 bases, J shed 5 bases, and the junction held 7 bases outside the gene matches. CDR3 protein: CAWSGQGAFNEKLFF. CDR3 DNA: TGTGCCTGGTCCGGACAGGGGGCATTCAATGAAAAACTGTTTTTT.

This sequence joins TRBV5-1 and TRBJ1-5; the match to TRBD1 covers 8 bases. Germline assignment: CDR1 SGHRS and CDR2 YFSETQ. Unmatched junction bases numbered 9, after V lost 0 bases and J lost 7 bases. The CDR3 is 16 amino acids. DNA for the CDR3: TGCGCCAGCAGCTTGGAGGCCAGGGGGCATGGGCAGCCCCAGCATTTT. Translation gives CASSLEARGHGQPQHF. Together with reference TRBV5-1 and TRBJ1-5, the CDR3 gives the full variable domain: KAGVTQTPRYLIKTRGQQVTLSCSPISGHRSVSWYQQTPGQGLQFLFEYFSETQRNKGNFPGRFSGRQFSNSRSEMNVSTLELGDSALYLCASSLEARGHGQPQHFGDGTRLSIL.

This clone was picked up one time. CDR3 amino acids: CASTNSGSGGNEQFF. The CDR3 region has the DNA TGTGCCAGCACCAATAGCGGGAGTGGGGGGAATGAGCAGTTCTTC. The chain carries TRBV7-2 and TRBJ2-1; 9 bases are shared with TRBD2. Germline CDR1 and CDR2: SGHTA and FQGNSA. J was trimmed by 7 bases and V by 7 bases; bases with no gene match: 11. This CDR3 region has 15 residues.

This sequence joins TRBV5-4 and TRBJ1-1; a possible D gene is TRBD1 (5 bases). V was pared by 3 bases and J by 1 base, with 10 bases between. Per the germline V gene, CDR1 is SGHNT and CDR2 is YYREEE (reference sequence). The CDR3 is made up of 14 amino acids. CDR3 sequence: CASSSRVSNTEAFF. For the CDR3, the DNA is TGTGCCAGCAGCTCCAGGGTTTCGAACACTGAAGCTTTCTTT.

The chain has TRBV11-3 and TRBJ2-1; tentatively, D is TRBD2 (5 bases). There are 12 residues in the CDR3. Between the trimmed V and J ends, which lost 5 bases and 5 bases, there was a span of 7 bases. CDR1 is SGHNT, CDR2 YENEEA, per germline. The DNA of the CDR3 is TGTGCCAGCAGCCCCGGGAACAATGAGCAGTTCTTC. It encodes CASSPGNNEQFF.

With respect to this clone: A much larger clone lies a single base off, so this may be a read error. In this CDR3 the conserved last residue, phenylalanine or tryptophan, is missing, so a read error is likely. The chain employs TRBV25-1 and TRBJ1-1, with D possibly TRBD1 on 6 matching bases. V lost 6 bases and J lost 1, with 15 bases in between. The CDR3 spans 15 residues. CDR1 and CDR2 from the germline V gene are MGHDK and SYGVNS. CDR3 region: CASRPRGGTNTEAFL. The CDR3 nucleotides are TGTGCCAGCAGGCCAAGAGGGGGGACGAACACTGAAGCTTTCCTT.

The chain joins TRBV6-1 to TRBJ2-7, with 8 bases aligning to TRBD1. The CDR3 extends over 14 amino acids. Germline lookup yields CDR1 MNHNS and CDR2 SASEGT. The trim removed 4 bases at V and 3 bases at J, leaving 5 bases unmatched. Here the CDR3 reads CASSGRQGRYEQYF. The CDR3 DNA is TGTGCCAGCAGTGGACGACAGGGGCGCTACGAGCAGTACTTC.

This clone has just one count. CDR3 region: CASSVNRRAEAFF. CDR3 coding DNA: TGTGCCAGCAGTGTGAACAGGAGGGCTGAAGCTTTCTTT. V usage is TRBV6-1 and J usage is TRBJ1-1, with D possibly matching TRBD1 (5 bases). The V end lost 4 bases, the J end lost 6 bases, and 12 bases lay between the germline ends. The CDR3 consists of 13 residues. Germline CDR1 and CDR2: MNHNS and SASEGT.

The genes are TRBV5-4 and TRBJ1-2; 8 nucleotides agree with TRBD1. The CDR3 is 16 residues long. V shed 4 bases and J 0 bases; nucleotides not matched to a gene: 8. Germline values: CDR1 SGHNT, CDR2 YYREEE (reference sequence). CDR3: CASSPGTGDTNYGYTF. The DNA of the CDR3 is TGTGCCAGCAGCCCCGGGACAGGCGACACTAACTATGGCTACACCTTC.

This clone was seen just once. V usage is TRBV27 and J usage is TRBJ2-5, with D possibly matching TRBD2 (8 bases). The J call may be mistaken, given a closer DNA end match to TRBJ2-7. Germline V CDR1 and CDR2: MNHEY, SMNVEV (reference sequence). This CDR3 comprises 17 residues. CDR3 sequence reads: CASSPGRGSGSFYEQYF. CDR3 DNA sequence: TGTGCCAGCAGTCCAGGCAGGGGGAGCGGGAGTTTCTACGAGCAGTACTTC.

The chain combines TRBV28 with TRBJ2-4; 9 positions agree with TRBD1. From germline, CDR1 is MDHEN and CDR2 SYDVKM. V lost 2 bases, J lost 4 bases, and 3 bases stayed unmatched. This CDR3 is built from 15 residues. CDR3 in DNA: TGTGCCAGCAGTTTAGCGGGGACAGGGAAAAACATTCAGTACTTC. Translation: CASSLAGTGKNIQYF.

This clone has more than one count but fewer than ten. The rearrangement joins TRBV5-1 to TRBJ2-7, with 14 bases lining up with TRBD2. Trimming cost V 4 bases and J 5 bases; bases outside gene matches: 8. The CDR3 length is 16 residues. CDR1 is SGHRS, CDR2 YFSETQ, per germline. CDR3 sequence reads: CASSPGGLAGGDEQYF. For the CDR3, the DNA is TGCGCCAGCAGCCCCGGAGGACTAGCGGGAGGAGACGAGCAGTACTTC.

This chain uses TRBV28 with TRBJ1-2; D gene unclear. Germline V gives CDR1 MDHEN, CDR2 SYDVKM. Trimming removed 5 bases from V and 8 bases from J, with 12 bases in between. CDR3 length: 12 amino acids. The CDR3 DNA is TGTGCCAGCAGTGTCGCCTGGTACGGCTACACCTTC. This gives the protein CASSVAWYGYTF.

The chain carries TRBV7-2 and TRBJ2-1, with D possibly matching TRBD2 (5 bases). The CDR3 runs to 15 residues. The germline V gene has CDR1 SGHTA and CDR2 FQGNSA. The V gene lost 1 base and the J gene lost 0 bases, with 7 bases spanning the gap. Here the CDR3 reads CASSLESGSYNEQFF. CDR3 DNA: TGTGCCAGCAGCTTAGAGAGCGGCTCCTACAATGAGCAGTTCTTC.

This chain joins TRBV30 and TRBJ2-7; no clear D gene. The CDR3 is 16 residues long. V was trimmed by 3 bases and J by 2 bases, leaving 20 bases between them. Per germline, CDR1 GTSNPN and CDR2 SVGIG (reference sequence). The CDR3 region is CAWRDPRWPFTYEQYF. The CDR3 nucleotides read TGTGCCTGGAGGGACCCTCGGTGGCCTTTTACCTACGAGCAGTACTTC. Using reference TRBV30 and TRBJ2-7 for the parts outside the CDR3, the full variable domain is SQTIHQWPATLVQPVGSPLSLECTVEGTSNPNLYWYRQAAGRGLQLLFYSVGIGQISSEVPQNLSASRPQDRQFILSSKKLLLSDSGFYLCAWRDPRWPFTYEQYFGPGTRLTVT.

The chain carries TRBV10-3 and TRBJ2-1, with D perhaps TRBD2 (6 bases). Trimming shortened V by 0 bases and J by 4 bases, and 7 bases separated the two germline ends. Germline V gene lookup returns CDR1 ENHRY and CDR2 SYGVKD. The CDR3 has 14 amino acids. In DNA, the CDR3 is TGTGCCATCAGTGAGTCTGCGGGATACAATGAGCAGTTCTTC. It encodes CAISESAGYNEQFF.

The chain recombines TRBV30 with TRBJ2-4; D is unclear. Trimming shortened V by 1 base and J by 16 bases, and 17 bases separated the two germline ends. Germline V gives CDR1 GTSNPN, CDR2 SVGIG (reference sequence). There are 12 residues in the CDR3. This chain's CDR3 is CAWSAPGYRGYF. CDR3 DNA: TGTGCCTGGAGTGCCCCCGGGTATCGAGGCTACTTC.

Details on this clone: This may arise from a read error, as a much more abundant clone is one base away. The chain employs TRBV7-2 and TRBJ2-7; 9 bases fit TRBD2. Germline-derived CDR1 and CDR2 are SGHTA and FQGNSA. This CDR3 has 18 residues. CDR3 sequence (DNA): TGTGCCAGCGGCTTAGGGCCCAGCGGGAGGACCAACTCCTACGAGCAGTACTTC. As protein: CASGLGPSGRTNSYEQYF.

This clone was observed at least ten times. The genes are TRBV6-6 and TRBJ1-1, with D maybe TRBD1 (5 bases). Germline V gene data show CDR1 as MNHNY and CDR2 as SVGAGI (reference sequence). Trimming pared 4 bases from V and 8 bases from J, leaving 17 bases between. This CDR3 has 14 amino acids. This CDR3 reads CASSWVLGVGEAFF. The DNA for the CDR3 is TGTGCCAGCAGTTGGGTACTGGGGGTTGGGGAAGCTTTCTTT.

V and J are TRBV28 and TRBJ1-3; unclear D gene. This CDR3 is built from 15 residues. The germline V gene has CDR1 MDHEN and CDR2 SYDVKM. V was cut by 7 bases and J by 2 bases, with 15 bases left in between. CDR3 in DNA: TGTGCCAGCACCCGCGGTAGAAACCCTGGAAACACCATATATTTT. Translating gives CASTRGRNPGNTIYF.

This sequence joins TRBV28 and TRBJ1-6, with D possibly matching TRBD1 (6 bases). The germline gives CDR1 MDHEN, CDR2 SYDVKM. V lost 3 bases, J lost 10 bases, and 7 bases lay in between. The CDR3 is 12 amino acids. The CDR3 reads CASSFRGSPLHF. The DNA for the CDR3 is TGTGCCAGCAGTTTTAGGGGGTCACCCCTCCACTTT. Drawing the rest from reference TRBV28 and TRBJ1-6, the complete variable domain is DVKVTQSSRYLVKRTGEKVFLECVQDMDHENMFWYRQDPGLGLRLIYFSYDVKMKEKGDIPEGYSVSREKKERFSLILESASTNQTSMYLCASSFRGSPLHFGNGTRLTVT.

The CDR3 DNA is TGTGCCAGTAGTATACAGTTCAGGGGGCGTCGGACCGGGGAGCTGTTTTTT. This translates into CASSIQFRGRRTGELFF. The chain joins TRBV19 to TRBJ2-2; 8 positions match TRBD1. In germline, CDR1 is LNHDA, CDR2 SQIVND (reference sequence). The CDR3 sequence is 17 residues long. The junction had 10 bases not matched to a gene; V was cut back by 2 bases and J by 5 bases.

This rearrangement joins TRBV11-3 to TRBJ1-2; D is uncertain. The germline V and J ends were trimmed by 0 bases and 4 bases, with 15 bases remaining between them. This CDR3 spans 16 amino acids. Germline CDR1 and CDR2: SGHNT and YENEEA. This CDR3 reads CASSLDPFSSFYGYTF. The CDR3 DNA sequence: TGTGCCAGCAGCTTAGATCCGTTTAGCAGCTTCTATGGCTACACCTTC.

CDR3 nucleotide sequence: TGTGCCAGCTCACCGATGGTGGGAGCCAAAAACATTCAGTACTTC. Translation gives CASSPMVGAKNIQYF. The V gene is TRBV18, the J gene TRBJ2-4; no reliable D call. Germline CDR1 reads KGHSH; CDR2 reads LQKENI. V lost 3 bases and J 0 bases, leaving 9 bases between the germline ends. CDR3 length: 15 amino acids.